This T cell receptor beta chain was identified during a study of response to subunit inactivated influenza vaccine. This clonotype has ten or more counts. In TCRdb, the RT-PCR reads were re-called with MiXCR into one record per CDR3 protein. The table has hundreds of thousands of distinct CDR3 sequences, approximately 10% seen once. V lost 0 bases and J 4 bases, leaving 15 bases between the germline ends. The CDR3 covers 15 residues. Germline V gene lookup returns CDR1 DFQATT and CDR2 SNEGSKA (reference sequence). This same sample was also taken into another study, of T cells expressing NK-cell markers. From that paper: TCR beta cDNA was generated via 5'RACE template switching incorporating UMIs.

This clonotype was sampled from a man aged 50-59 years who received an inactivated influenza vaccine. The V call is TRBV20-1, the J call TRBJ1-2, with D possibly being TRBD1 (5 bases). The sample was PBMCs from blood, taken on the day of vaccination. CDR3 region: CSARDFKGPVYGYTF. DNA for the CDR3: TGCAGTGCTAGAGATTTCAAGGGGCCGGTCTATGGCTACACCTTC.